Sequencing of this T cell receptor (beta chain) was carried out in a study of blood T cell repertoires in COVID-19. Looking at the study overall: Sites across the United States, Italy and Spain contributed samples from acute and convalescent COVID-19.

The germline V and J ends were trimmed by 0 bases and 4 bases, with 12 bases remaining between them. The CDR3 covers 15 residues. CDR1 MNHEY and CDR2 SVGAGI come from the germline V gene. The repertoire was sequenced with immunoSEQ multiplex PCR; TCRdb's copy has only in-frame clones and lacks some. Here the sample spans under 200,000 clones, roughly 90% being singletons. This clone came up once. Sequenced sample: PBMCs or T cells enriched from blood (not recorded which). The chain recombines TRBV6-5 with TRBJ1-2; D might be TRBD1 (5 bases). This TCR was sampled from a woman in her forties or fifties who had recovered from COVID-19. The CDR3 coding sequence is TGTGCCAGCAGTTACTCGAAAAGACAGCCCTATGGCTACACCTTC. This codes for CASSYSKRQPYGYTF.